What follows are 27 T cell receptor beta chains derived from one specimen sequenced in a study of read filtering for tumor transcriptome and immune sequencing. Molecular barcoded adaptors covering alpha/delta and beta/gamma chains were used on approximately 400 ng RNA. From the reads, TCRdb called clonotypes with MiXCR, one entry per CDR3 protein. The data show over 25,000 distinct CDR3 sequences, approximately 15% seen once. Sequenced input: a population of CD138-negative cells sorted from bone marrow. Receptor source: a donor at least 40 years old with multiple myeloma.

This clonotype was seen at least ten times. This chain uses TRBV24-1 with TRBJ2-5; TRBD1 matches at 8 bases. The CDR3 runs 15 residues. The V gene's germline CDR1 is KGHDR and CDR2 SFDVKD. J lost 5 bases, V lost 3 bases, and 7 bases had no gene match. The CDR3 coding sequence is TGTGCCACCAGTGATCCGCAGGGGGCTGGGGAGACCCAGTACTTC. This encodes CATSDPQGAGETQYF.

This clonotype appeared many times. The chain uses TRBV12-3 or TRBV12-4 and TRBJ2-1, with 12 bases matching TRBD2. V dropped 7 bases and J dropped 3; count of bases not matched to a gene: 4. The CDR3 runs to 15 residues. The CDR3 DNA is TGTGCCAGCACCCGACTAGCGGGAGACTACAATGAGCAGTTCTTC. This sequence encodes CASTRLAGDYNEQFF.

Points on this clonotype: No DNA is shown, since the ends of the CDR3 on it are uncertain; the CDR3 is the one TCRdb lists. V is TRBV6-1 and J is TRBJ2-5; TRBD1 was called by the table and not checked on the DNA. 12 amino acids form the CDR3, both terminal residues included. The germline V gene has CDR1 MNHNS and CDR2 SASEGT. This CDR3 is CASRFGGGTRYF.

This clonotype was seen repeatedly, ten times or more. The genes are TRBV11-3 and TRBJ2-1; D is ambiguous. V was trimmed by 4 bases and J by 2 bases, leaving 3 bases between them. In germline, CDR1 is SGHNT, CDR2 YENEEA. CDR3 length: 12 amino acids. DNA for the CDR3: TGTGCCAGCAGCTCCACCTACAATGAGCAGTTCTTC. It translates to CASSSTYNEQFF.

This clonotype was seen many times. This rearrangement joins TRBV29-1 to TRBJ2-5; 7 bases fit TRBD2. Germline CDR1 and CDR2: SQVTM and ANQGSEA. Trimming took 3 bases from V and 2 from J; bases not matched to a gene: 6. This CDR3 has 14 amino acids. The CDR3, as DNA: TGCAGCGTTGACCCGGGGGGTGGGCAAGAGACCCAGTACTTC. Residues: CSVDPGGGQETQYF.

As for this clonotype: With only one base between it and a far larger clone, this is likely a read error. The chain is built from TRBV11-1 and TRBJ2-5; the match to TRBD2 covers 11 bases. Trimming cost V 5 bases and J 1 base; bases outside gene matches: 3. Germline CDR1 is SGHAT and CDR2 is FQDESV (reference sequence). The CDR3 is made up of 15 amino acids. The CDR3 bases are TGTGCCAGCAGCCCCGGACTAGCGGGCCAAGAGACCCAGTACTTC. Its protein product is CASSPGLAGQETQYF.

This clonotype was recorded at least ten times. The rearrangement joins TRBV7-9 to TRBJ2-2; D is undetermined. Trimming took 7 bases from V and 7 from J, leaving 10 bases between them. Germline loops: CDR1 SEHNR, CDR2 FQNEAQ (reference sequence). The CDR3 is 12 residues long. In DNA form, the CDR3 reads TGTGCCAGCAAGGAAGGGTTCGGGGAGCTGTTTTTT. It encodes CASKEGFGELFF. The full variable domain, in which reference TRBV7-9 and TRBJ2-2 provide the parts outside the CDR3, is DTGVSQNPRHKITKRGQNVTFRCDPISEHNRLYWYRQTLGQGPEFLTYFQNEAQLEKSRLLSDRFSAERPKGSFSTLEIQRTEQGDSAMYLCASKEGFGELFFGEGSRLTVL.

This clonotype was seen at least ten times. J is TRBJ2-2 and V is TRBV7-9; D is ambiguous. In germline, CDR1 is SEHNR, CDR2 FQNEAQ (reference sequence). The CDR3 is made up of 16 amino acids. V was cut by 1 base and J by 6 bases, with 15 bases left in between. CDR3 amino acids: CASSLDSDGIAGELFF. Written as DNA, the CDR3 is TGTGCCAGCAGCTTAGATTCAGATGGGATCGCCGGGGAGCTGTTTTTT.

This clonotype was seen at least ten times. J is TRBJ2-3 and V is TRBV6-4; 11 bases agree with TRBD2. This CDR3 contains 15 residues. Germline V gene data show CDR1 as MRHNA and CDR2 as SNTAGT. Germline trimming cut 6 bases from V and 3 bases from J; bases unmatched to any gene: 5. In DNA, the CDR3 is TGTGCCAGCAGCCCACTAGCGGGAGTTACAGATACGCAGTATTTT. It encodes CASSPLAGVTDTQYF.

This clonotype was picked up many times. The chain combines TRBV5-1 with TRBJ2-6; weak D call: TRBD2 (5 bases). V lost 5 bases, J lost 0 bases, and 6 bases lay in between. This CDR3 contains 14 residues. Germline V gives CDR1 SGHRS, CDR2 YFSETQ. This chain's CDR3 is CASSRDSGANVLTF. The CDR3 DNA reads TGCGCCAGCAGTCGGGACTCTGGGGCCAACGTCCTGACTTTC.

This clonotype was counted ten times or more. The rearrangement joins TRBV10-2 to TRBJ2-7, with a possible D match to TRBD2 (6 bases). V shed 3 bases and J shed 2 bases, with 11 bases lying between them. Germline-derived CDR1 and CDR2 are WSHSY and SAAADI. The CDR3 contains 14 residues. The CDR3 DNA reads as TGCGCCAGCAGTGAAAGGAGGGATCCCTACGAGCAGTACTTC. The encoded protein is CASSERRDPYEQYF.

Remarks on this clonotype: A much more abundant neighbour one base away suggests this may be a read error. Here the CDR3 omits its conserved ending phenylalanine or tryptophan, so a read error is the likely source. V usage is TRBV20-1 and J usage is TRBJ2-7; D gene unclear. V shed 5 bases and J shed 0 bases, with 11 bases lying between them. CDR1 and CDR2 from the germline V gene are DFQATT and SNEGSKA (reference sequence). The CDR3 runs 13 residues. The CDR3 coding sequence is TGCAGTGCTCCTGGGTCTAGCTCCTACGAGCAGTACTTA. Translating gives CSAPGSSSYEQYL.

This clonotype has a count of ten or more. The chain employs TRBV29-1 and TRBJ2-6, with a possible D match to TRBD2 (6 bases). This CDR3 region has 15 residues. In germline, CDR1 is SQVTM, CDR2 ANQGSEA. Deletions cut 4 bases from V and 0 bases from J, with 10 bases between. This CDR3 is CSVGGVDSGANVLTF. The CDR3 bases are TGCAGCGTTGGGGGGGTTGACTCTGGGGCCAACGTCCTGACTTTC.

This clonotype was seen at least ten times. The CDR3 region has the DNA TGCGCCAGCAGCCAAGATCCTAGCGGGACCTACAATGAGCAGTTCTTC. The encoded protein is CASSQDPSGTYNEQFF. The chain links TRBV4-1 to TRBJ2-1, with TRBD2 matching 9 bases. The CDR3 extends over 16 amino acids. The ends lost 0 bases at V and 2 bases at J; junction bases unmatched: 2. Germline CDR1 reads MGHRA; CDR2 reads YSYEKL.

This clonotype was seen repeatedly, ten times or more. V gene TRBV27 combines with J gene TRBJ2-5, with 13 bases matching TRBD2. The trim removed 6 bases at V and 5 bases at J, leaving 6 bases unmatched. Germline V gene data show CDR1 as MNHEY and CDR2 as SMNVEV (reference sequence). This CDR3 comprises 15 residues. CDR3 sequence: CASRKTSGRYETQYF. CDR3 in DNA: TGTGCCAGCAGGAAGACTAGCGGGAGGTACGAGACCCAGTACTTC.

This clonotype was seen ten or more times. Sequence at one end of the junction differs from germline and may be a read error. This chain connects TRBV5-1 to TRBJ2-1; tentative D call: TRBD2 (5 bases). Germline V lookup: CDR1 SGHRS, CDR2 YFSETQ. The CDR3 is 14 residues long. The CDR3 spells CASSLGSSYNEQFF. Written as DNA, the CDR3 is TGTGCCAGCAGCTTAGGGAGCTCCTACAATGAGCAGTTCTTC.

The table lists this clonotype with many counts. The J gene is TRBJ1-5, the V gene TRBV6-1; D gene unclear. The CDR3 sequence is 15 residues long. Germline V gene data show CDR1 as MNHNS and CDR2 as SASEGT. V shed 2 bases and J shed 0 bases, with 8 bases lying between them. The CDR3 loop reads CASSELQSSNQPQHF. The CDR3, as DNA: TGTGCCAGCAGTGAACTGCAGTCTAGCAATCAGCCCCAGCATTTT.

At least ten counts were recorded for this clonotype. The DNA of the CDR3 is TGCGCCAGCAGTGTACAGGGGTACAATGAGCAGTTCTTC. Its protein is CASSVQGYNEQFF. The chain is built from TRBV10-1 and TRBJ2-1; 7 nucleotides agree with TRBD1. This CDR3 has 13 amino acids. Germline CDR1 and CDR2: WNHNN and SYGVQD (reference sequence). The ends lost 4 bases at V and 4 bases at J; junction bases unmatched: 1.

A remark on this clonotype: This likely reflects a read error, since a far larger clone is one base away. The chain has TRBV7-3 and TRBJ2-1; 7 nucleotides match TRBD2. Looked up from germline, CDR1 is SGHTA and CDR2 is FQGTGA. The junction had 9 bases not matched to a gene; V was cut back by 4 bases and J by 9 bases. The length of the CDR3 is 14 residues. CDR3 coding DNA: TGTGCCAGCAGCTCAGGACTAGTAGGCGGTGAGCAGTTCTTC. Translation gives CASSSGLVGGEQFF.

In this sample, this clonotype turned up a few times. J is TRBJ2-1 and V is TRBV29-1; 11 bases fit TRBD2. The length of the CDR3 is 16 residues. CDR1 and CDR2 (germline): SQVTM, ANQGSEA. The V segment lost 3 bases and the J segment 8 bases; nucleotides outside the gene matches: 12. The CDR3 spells CSVDFVWSSGRYEQFF. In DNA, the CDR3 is TGCAGCGTTGACTTCGTATGGTCTAGCGGGAGGTATGAGCAGTTCTTC.

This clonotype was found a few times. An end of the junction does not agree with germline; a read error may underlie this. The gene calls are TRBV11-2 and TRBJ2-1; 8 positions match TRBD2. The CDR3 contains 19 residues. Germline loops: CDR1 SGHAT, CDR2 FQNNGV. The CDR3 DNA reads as TGTGCCAGCAGCTTAGGCCGGGAGGGCCTAATGCTTGCCTACGATGAGCAGTTCTTC. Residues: CASSLGREGLMLAYDEQFF.

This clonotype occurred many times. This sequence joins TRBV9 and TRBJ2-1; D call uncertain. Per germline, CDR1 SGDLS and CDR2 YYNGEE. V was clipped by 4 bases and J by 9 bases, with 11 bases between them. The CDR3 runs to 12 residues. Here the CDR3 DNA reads TGTGCCAGCAGCAAGGGCCAACCTGAGCAGTTCTTC. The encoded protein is CASSKGQPEQFF.

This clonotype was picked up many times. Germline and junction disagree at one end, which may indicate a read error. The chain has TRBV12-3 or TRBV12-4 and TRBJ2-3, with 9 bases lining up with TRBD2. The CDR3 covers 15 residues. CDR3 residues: CASGLFAGGKDTQYF. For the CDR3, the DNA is TGTGCCAGCGGTTTATTCGCGGGAGGGAAAGATACGCAGTATTTT.

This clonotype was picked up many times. CDR3 coding DNA: TGTGCCAGCCGGGCCCGGGACAGCCCCATCGACGAGCAGTACTTC. It codes for CASRARDSPIDEQYF. V and J are TRBV27 and TRBJ2-7; 7 nucleotides match TRBD1. This CDR3 has 15 amino acids. CDR1 and CDR2 (germline): MNHEY, SMNVEV (reference sequence). Unmatched junction bases numbered 15, after V lost 8 bases and J lost 5 bases.

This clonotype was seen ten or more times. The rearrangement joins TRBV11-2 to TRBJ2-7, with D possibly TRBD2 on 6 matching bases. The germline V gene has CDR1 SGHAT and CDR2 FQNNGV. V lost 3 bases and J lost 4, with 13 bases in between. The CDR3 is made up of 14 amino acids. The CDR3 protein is CASSFGGVQYEQYF. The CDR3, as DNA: TGTGCCAGCAGCTTTGGAGGGGTTCAGTACGAGCAGTACTTC.

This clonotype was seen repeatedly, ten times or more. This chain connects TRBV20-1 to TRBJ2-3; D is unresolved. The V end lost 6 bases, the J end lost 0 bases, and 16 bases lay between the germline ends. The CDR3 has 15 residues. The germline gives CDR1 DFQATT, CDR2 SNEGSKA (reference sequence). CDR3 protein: CSAPPATVSTDTQYF. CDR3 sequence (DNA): TGCAGTGCCCCCCCAGCTACCGTTAGCACAGATACGCAGTATTTT.

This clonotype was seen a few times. The CDR3 here is CASSLVVSYEQYF. The DNA of the CDR3 is TGTGCCAGCAGCTTAGTCGTCTCCTACGAGCAGTACTTC. The chain has TRBV11-1 and TRBJ2-7; D remains ambiguous. CDR3 length equals 13 residues. Germline CDR1 is SGHAT and CDR2 is FQDESV (reference sequence). V lost 1 base, J lost 0 bases, and 4 bases lay in between.